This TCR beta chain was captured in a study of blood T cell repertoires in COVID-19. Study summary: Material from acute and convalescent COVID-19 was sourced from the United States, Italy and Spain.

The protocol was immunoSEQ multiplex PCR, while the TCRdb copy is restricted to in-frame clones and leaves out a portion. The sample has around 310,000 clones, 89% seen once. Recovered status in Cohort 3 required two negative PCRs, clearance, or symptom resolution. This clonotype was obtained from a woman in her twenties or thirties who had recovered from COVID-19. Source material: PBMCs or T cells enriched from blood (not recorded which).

CDR3 protein: CASSPIGGVSGNTIYF. In DNA form, the CDR3 reads TGTGCCAGCTCACCAATCGGCGGCGTCTCTGGAAACACCATATATTTT. This rearrangement joins TRBV18 to TRBJ1-3; D is unresolved. V was cut by 2 bases and J by 0 bases, with 11 bases left in between. Germline assignment: CDR1 KGHSH and CDR2 LQKENI. The CDR3 covers 16 residues.